The text below deals with one T cell receptor beta chain. The entry originates in a study of blood T cell repertoires in COVID-19. Study-wide context: Samples representing acute and convalescent COVID-19 were sourced from the United States, Italy and Spain. The cDNA or gDNA used as material had been derived from T cells, B-cell-depleted T cells, or PBMCs.

V lost 4 bases to trimming and J lost 7 bases, with 17 bases between them. The CDR3 runs to 14 residues. Germline assignment: CDR1 SGHDT and CDR2 YYEEEE. Original data processing: Quantification of nucleated cells was approximated via reference gene primer amplification. Using immunoSEQ multiplex PCR, the repertoire was profiled, and TCRdb retains in-frame clones only, with some absent. V, J and clone size were drawn from that table, and D and trimming were deduced from the DNA. The sample yields more than 300,000 clones, about 87% seen once. Sequenced sample: peripheral blood. The clonotype comes from a woman in her 30s with COVID-19, enrolled during active disease. The chain combines TRBV5-6 with TRBJ2-5, with D possibly TRBD2 on 5 matching bases. The CDR3 DNA sequence: TGTGCCAGCAGCGAGGAGGACTCCACCGGGACCCAGTACTTC. Translated, it gives CASSEEDSTGTQYF.